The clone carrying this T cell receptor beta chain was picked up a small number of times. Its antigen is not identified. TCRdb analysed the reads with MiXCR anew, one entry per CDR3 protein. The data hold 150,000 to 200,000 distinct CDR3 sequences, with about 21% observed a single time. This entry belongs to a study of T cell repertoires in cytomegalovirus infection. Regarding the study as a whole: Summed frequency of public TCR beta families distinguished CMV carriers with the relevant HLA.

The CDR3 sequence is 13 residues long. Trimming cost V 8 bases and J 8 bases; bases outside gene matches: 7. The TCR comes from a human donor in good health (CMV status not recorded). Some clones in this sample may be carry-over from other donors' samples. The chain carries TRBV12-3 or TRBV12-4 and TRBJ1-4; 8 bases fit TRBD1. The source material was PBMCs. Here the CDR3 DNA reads TGTGCCAGCCGGACAGGGAAAGCCGAAAAACTGTTTTTT. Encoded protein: CASRTGKAEKLFF.